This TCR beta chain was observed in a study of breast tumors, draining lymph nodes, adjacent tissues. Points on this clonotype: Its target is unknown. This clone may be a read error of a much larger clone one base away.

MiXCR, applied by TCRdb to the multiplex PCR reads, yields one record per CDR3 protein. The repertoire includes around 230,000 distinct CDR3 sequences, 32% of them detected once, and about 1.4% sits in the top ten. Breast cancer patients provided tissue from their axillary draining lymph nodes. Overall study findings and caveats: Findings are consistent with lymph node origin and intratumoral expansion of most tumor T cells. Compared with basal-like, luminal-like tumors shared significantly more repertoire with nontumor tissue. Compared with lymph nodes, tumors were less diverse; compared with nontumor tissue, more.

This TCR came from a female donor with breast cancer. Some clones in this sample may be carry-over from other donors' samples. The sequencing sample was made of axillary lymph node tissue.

The CDR3 spells CASSLLRSEQFF. In DNA form, the CDR3 reads TGTGCCAGCAGCTTGTTAAGGTCTGAGCAGTTCTTC. The chain recombines TRBV5-8 with TRBJ2-1, with no clear D. V shed 1 base and J shed 9 bases, with 8 bases lying between them. From germline, CDR1 is SGHTS and CDR2 YDEGEE. The CDR3 length is 12 residues.